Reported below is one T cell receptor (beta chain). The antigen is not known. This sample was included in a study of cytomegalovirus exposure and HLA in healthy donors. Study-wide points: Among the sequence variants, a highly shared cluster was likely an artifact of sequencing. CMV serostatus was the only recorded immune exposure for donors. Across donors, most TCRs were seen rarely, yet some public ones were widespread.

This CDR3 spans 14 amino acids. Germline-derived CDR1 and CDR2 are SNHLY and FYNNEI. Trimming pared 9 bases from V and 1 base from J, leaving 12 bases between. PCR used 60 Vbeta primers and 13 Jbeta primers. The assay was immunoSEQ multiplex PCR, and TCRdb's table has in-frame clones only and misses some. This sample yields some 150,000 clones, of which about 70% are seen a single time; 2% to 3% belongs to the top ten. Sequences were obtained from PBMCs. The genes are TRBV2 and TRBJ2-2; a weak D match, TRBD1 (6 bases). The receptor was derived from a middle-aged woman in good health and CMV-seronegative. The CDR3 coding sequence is TGTGCCAGTTCGGGACACCTGAACACCGGGGAGCTGTTTTTT. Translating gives CASSGHLNTGELFF.